The present T cell receptor beta chain was sequenced within a study of CD8+ T cells in alopecia areata. For the study at large: Twice a day, 5 to 10 mg of oral tofacitinib was administered to treated patients.

Treatment specified: oral pan-JAK inhibitor, 5-10 mg twice daily. cDNA serving as the sequencing template came from extracted, reverse transcribed RNA. Sequencing used immunoSEQ multiplex PCR; TCRdb keeps in-frame clones, though not all of them. In the table there are around 190,000 clones, around 66% of which are singletons. In this sample, this clone turned up once. The germline V gene has CDR1 GTSNPN and CDR2 SVGIG (reference sequence). V was clipped by 2 bases and J by 4 bases, with 4 bases between them. This CDR3 region has 11 residues. The genes are TRBV30 and TRBJ2-3, with unresolved D. The TCR was taken from a human donor with alopecia areata. The sample was CD4+ T cells sorted from blood, taken at week 4, from a patient treated with tofacitinib. CDR3 DNA sequence: TGTGCCTGGAGTAACCCAGATACGCAGTATTTT. It codes for CAWSNPDTQYF. Filled out from reference TRBV30 and TRBJ2-3, the complete variable domain reads SQTIHQWPATLVQPVGSPLSLECTVEGTSNPNLYWYRQAAGRGLQLLFYSVGIGQISSEVPQNLSASRPQDRQFILSSKKLLLSDSGFYLCAWSNPDTQYFGPGTRLTVL.